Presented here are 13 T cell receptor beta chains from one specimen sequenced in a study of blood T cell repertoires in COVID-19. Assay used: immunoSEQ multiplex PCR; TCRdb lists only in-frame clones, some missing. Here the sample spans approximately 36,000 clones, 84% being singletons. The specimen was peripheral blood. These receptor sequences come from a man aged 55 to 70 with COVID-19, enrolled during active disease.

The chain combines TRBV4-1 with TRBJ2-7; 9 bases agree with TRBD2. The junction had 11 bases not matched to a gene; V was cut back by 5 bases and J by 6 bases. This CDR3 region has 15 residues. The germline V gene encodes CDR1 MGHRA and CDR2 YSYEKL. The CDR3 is CASSSRTSERGEQYF. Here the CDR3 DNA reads TGCGCCAGCAGCTCCCGGACTAGCGAAAGGGGCGAGCAGTACTTC.

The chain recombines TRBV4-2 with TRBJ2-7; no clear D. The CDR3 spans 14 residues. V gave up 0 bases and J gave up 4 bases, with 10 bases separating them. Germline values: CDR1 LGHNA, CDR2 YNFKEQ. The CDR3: CASSQERSPYEQYF. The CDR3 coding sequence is TGTGCCAGCAGCCAAGAGAGGAGTCCTTACGAGCAGTACTTC.

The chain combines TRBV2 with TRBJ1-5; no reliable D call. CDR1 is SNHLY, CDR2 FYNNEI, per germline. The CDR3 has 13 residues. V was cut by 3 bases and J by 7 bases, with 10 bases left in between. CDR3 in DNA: TGTGCCAGCAGTGAGGATCCCGGGCAGCCCCAGCATTTT. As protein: CASSEDPGQPQHF.

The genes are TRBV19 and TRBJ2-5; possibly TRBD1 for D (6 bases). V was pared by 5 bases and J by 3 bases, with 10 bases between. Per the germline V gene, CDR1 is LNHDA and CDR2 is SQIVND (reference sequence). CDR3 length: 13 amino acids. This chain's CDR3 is CASSPWTEETQYF. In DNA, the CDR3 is TGTGCCAGTAGTCCCTGGACAGAAGAGACCCAGTACTTC.

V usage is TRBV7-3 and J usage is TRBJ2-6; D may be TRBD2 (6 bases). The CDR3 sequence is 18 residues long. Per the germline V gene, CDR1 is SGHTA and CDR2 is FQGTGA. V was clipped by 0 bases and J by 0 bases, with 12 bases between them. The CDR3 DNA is TGTGCCAGCAGCTTAACCGGGACTCCAAACTCTGGGGCCAACGTCCTGACTTTC. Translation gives CASSLTGTPNSGANVLTF.

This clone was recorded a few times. The CDR3 here is CASKRLSGNTIYF. CDR3 nucleotides: TGTGCCAGCAAGAGGCTCTCGGGAAACACCATATATTTT. This chain connects TRBV27 to TRBJ1-3; no clear D. Trimming stripped 7 bases from V and 4 bases from J, with 11 bases between. Germline-derived CDR1 and CDR2 are MNHEY and SMNVEV (reference sequence). The CDR3 is 13 amino acids.

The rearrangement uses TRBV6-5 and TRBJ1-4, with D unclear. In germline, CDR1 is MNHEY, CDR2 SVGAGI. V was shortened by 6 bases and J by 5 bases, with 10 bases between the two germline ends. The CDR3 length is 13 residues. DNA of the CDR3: TGTGCCAGCAGGCGGCGGAGGAATGAAAAACTGTTTTTT. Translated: CASRRRRNEKLFF.

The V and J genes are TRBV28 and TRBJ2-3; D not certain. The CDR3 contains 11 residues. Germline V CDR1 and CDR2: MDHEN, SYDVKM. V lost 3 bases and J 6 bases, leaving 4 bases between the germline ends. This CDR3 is CASSFEDTQYF. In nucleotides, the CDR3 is TGTGCCAGCAGTTTTGAGGATACGCAGTATTTT.

The CDR3 DNA sequence: TGTGCCAGCAGTACAGGACAGGGGGCGCGGGTAAGGTCACCCCTCCACTTT. Translation gives CASSTGQGARVRSPLHF. This chain uses TRBV27 with TRBJ1-6; 11 bases map to TRBD1. The length of the CDR3 is 17 residues. Germline values: CDR1 MNHEY, CDR2 SMNVEV (reference sequence). V was pared by 5 bases and J by 10 bases, with 13 bases of the junction left unmatched.

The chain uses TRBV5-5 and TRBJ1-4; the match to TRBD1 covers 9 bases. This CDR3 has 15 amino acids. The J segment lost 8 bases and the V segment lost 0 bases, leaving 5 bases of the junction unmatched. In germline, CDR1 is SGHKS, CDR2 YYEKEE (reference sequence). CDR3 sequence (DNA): TGTGCCAGCAGCTTGGCGGGACAGGGAGGCGAAAAACTGTTTTTT. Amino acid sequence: CASSLAGQGGEKLFF.

The CDR3 DNA reads TGTGCCAGTAGTTCGGGACAGGGGTGGTCCGGGGAGCTGTTTTTT. It is translated as CASSSGQGWSGELFF. V is TRBV19 and J is TRBJ2-2; 10 nucleotides line up with TRBD1. The germline V gene has CDR1 LNHDA and CDR2 SQIVND (reference sequence). The CDR3 totals 15 residues. The trim removed 5 bases at V and 6 bases at J, leaving 6 bases unmatched.

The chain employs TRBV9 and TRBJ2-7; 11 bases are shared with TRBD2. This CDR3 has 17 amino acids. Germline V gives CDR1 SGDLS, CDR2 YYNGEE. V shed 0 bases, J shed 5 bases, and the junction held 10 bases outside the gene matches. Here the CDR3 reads CASSVGILLAGDHEQYF. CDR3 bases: TGTGCCAGCAGCGTAGGAATTTTACTAGCGGGAGACCACGAGCAGTACTTC.

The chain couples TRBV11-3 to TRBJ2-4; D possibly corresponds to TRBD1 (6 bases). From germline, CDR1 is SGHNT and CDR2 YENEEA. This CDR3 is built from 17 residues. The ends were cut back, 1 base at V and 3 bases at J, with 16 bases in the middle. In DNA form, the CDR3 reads TGTGCCAGCAGCTTAGCCCCCACAGGGATAGGCAAAAACATTCAGTACTTC. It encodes CASSLAPTGIGKNIQYF.